Below are 10 T cell receptor beta chains sequenced from a single sample in a study of T cells in Graves' hyperthyroidism and ophthalmopathy. It was RNA transcripts that yielded the amplified TCR beta CDR3 regions. Initially, a first-round RT-PCR of the TCR CDR3 employed the HTBI primer set. TCRdb fed the multiplex PCR reads into MiXCR, producing one record per CDR3 protein. The sample holds hundreds of thousands of distinct CDR3 sequences; roughly 14% are singletons and the top ten take about 13%. Sequenced material: blood. These receptors all come from a young man with Graves' ophthalmopathy.

Ten or more counts support this clonotype. The V gene is TRBV6-1, the J gene TRBJ2-2; TRBD2 is a possible D gene (6 bases). CDR3 length equals 14 residues. The germline V gene has CDR1 MNHNS and CDR2 SASEGT. CDR3 in DNA: TGTGCGGGCACCCAGCGGGTGGGGACCGGGGAGCTGTTTTTT. Amino acid sequence: CAGTQRVGTGELFF.

This clonotype was recorded at least ten times. The CDR3 spells CASSVDTGGDEQYF. The CDR3, as DNA: TGTGCCAGCAGTGTGGATACAGGGGGCGACGAGCAGTACTTC. J is TRBJ2-7 and V is TRBV6-1; TRBD1 agrees at 9 bases. CDR3 length: 14 residues. The V segment lost 4 bases and the J segment 5 bases; nucleotides outside the gene matches: 6. CDR1 and CDR2 (germline): MNHNS, SASEGT.

There are many counts of this clonotype. This CDR3 reads CASISSSNQPQHF. DNA for the CDR3: TGTGCCAGCATTAGCTCTAGCAATCAGCCCCAGCATTTT. The chain links TRBV2 to TRBJ1-5; D gene unclear. V was trimmed by 7 bases and J by 0 bases, leaving 7 bases between them. CDR1 is SNHLY, CDR2 FYNNEI, per germline. The CDR3 runs to 13 residues.

This clonotype was found many times. DNA of the CDR3: TGCGCCAGCAGCTTGGGGGGTGGGAGGGCCCTACACGAGCAGTTCTTC. Its protein is CASSLGGGRALHEQFF. The chain combines TRBV5-1 with TRBJ2-1; TRBD2 matches 7 bases. Losses at the gene ends were 0 bases for V and 10 bases for J; bases not matched to a gene: 13. The CDR3 sequence is 16 residues long. Germline V lookup: CDR1 SGHRS, CDR2 YFSETQ.

This clonotype has ten or more counts. The chain employs TRBV3-1 and TRBJ2-4; 9 nucleotides agree with TRBD2. The J segment lost 8 bases and the V segment lost 5 bases, leaving 10 bases of the junction unmatched. The germline V gene encodes CDR1 LGHDT and CDR2 YNNKEL (reference sequence). The CDR3 runs to 15 residues. In DNA, the CDR3 is TGTGCCAGCAGCTCCTGGGCGGGGGGGCGAGACATTCAGTACTTC. Translating it yields CASSSWAGGRDIQYF.

This clonotype was observed many times. The chain joins TRBV6-2 or TRBV6-3 to TRBJ2-7, with 11 bases fitting TRBD2. J lost 4 bases, V lost 5 bases, and 10 bases had no gene match. Germline V gives CDR1 MNHEY, CDR2 SVGEGT. The CDR3 covers 16 residues. CDR3 residues: CASSKDKGLAAYEQYF. CDR3 bases: TGTGCCAGCAGTAAAGATAAGGGACTAGCGGCATACGAGCAGTACTTC.

This clonotype was picked up many times. The rearrangement joins TRBV18 to TRBJ2-1, with D hard to call. CDR1 is KGHSH and CDR2 is LQKENI in the germline V gene. The ends were cut back, 3 bases at V and 10 bases at J, with 10 bases in the middle. The CDR3 runs 12 residues. The CDR3 region is CASSPDLEEQFF. DNA of the CDR3: TGTGCCAGCTCACCCGACCTAGAGGAGCAGTTCTTC.

The chain uses TRBV15 and TRBJ2-6; 7 nucleotides match TRBD1. This CDR3 spans 19 amino acids. Germline V lookup: CDR1 LNHNV, CDR2 YYDKDF (reference sequence). V lost 1 base, J lost 2 bases, and 11 bases stayed unmatched. The DNA for the CDR3 is TGTGCCACCAGCAGAGCCCCCCTCTCACAGGGGCCTGGGGCCAACGTCCTGACTTTC. Protein sequence: CATSRAPLSQGPGANVLTF.

This clonotype occurred many times. The chain is built from TRBV7-9 and TRBJ2-1, with TRBD1 matching over 7 bases. This CDR3 contains 13 residues. Germline V CDR1 and CDR2: SEHNR, FQNEAQ (reference sequence). V was pared by 5 bases and J by 5 bases, with 3 bases of the junction left unmatched. The CDR3, as DNA: TGTGCCAGCAGCCGGGACAGCGACAATGAGCAGTTCTTC. Translation gives CASSRDSDNEQFF.

The V gene is TRBV10-3, the J gene TRBJ1-2; D gene ambiguous. The CDR3 loop spans 12 amino acids. CDR1 is ENHRY and CDR2 is SYGVKD in the germline V gene. Trimming pared 2 bases from V and 6 bases from J, leaving 7 bases between. CDR3 in DNA: TGTGCCATCAGTGAGGCACGGGATGGCTACACCTTC. As protein: CAISEARDGYTF.